This T cell receptor (beta chain) was identified in a study of blood T cell repertoires in COVID-19. About the research overall: COVID-19 samples collected from the United States, Italy and Spain covered acute and convalescent phases.

In the study's own analysis: Amplifying reference gene primers gave estimates of nucleated cell counts. Here immunoSEQ multiplex PCR was the method, and the copy in TCRdb shows in-frame clones only, minus some. D and trimming come from the DNA, and the V and J calls and clone size come from that table. This table holds 200,000 to 300,000 clones, around 88% found once. The V end was cut by 4 bases, the J end by 5 bases, with 14 bases between. The CDR3 extends over 14 amino acids. CDR1 and CDR2 from the germline V gene are MNHEY and SMNVEV (reference sequence). The sample taken for sequencing was peripheral blood. This receptor was obtained from a man aged 30-40 years with active or convalescent COVID-19. The chain carries TRBV27 and TRBJ1-1, with a possible D match to TRBD1 (5 bases). CDR3 nucleotides: TGTGCCAGCAGTTCCCCAGGGATGGGGACTGAAGCTTTCTTT. Translating gives CASSSPGMGTEAFF.